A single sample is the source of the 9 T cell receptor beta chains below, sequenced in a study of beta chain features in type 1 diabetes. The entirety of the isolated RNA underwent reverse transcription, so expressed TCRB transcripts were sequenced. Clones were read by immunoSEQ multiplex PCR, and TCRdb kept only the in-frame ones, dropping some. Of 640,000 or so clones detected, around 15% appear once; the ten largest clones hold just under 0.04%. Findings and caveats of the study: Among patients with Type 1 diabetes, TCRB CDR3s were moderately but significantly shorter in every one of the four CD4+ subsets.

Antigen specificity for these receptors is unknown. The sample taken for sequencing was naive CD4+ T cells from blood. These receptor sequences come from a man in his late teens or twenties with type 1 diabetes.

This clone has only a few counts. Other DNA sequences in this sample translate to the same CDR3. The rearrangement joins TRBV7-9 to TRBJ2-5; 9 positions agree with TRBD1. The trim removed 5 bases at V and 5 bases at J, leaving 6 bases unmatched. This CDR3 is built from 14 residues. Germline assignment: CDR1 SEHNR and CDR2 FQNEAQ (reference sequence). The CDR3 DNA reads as TGTGCCAGCAGCCTACAGGGGGCAGGGGAGACCCAGTACTTC. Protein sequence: CASSLQGAGETQYF. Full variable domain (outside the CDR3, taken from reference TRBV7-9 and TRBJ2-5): DTGVSQNPRHKITKRGQNVTFRCDPISEHNRLYWYRQTLGQGPEFLTYFQNEAQLEKSRLLSDRFSAERPKGSFSTLEIQRTEQGDSAMYLCASSLQGAGETQYFGPGTRLLVL.

CDR3 in DNA: TGTGCCAGCAGTGAAGCATTCTACGAGCAGTACTTC. Amino acids: CASSEAFYEQYF. The V call is TRBV2, the J call TRBJ2-7; no reliable D call. Trimming took 0 bases from V and 3 from J, leaving 3 bases between them. This CDR3 is 12 amino acids long. In germline, CDR1 is SNHLY, CDR2 FYNNEI.

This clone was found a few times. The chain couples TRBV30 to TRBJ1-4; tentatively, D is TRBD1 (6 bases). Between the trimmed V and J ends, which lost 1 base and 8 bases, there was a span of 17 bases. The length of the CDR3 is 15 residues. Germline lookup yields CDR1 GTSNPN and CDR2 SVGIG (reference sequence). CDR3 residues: CAWSAQGGYGEKLFF. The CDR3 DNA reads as TGTGCCTGGAGTGCCCAAGGGGGATACGGGGAAAAACTGTTTTTT.

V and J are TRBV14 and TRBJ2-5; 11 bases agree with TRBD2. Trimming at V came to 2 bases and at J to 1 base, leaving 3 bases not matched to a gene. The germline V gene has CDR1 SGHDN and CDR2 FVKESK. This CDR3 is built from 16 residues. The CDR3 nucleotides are TGTGCCAGCAGCCAAACAACTAGCGGGAGCCAAGAGACCCAGTACTTC. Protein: CASSQTTSGSQETQYF.

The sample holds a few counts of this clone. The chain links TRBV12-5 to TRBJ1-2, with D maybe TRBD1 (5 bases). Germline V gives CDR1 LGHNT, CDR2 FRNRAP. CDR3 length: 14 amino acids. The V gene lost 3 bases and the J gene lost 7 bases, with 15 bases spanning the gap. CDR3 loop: CASGLETGFGGYTF. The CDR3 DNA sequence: TGTGCTAGTGGTTTAGAAACAGGTTTCGGTGGCTACACCTTC.

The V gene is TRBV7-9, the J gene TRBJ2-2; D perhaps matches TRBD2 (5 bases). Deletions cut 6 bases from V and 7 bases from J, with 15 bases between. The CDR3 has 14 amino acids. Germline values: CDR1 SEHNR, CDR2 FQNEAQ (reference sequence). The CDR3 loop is CASSPPRASGELFF. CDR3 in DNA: TGTGCCAGCAGTCCCCCGAGGGCCAGCGGGGAGCTGTTTTTT.

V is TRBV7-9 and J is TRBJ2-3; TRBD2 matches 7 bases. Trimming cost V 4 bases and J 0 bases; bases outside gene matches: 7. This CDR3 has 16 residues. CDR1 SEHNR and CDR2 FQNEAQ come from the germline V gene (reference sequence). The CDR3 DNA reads TGTGCCAGCAGCTCACGGGACTACCTTAGCACAGATACGCAGTATTTT. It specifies CASSSRDYLSTDTQYF.

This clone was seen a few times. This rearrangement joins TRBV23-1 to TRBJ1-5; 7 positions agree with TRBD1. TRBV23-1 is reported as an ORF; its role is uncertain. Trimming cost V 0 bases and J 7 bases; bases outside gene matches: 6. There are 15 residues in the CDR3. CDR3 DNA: TGCGCCAGCAGTCAATCACCGGCAGGGGGACAGCCCCAGCATTTT. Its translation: CASSQSPAGGQPQHF.

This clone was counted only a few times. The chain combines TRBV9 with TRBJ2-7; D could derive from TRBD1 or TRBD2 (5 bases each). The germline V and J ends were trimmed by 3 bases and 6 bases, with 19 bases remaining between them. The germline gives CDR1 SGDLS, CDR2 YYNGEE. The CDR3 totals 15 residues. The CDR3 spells CASSASGTAGREQYF. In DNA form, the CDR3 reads TGTGCCAGCAGCGCATCCGGGACGGCAGGCCGCGAGCAGTACTTC.